This T cell receptor (beta chain) was captured in a study of T-cell memory formation after mild COVID-19 listed by TCRdb under 2021. About the investigation overall: TCR sequence clusters from the two donors were found to be largely donor specific. In a couple of donors, T-cell clones that expanded and contracted after mild COVID-19 were tracked by sequencing TCRalpha and TCRbeta repertoires over time. The cohort was made up of two young adult volunteers, one female and one male, who were previously healthy. Overall results and qualifications from the work: From day 15 to 85, contracting clones showed balanced CD4/CD8 phenotypes, whereas a second wave of clones that expanded from day 15 to 37 leaned towards CD4+. Only two mild cases were covered in the study, and larger cohorts including severe cases with pre-infection samples were considered necessary. SARS-CoV-2 specificity was not confirmed for the second-wave clones peaking on day 37. Contracting CD4+ clones turned up mainly in the CM and EM memory subsets, whereas EMRA was where CD8+ clones were enriched. The detection of some responding clones in pre-infection memory suggests that pre-existing cross-reactive memory T cells joined the SARS-CoV-2 response.

V and J are trimmed by 4 bases and 1 base, and the gene matches miss 4 bases of the junction. The CDR3, cysteine through phenylalanine, is 17 amino acids long. This entry keeps only the CDR3 DNA: 51 bases, framed from base 1. The CDR1 and CDR2 encoded by the germline V gene are MGHRA and YSYEKL. Ficoll-Paque density gradient centrifugation was used to isolate PBMCs. Sequencing instrument: Illumina NovaSeq 6000. TCRalpha and TCRbeta cDNA libraries were built by 5'RACE with constant-segment primers, adding sample barcodes and unique molecular identifiers. Trizol reagent was used to extract RNA from every sample. Library amplification was performed in two PCR steps, and a second sample barcode and Illumina TruSeq adapters were introduced in the second step. Sequencing of the libraries was done on an Illumina NovaSeq, producing 2 x 150 bp paired-end reads. In the original analysis: With migec v1.2.7, reads were demultiplexed and then collapsed into UMI-guided consensus sequences. Using mixcr v2.1.11, the UMI consensuses were aligned to TRA and TRB V and J templates and assembled into clonotypes. A clonotype was counted as expanded or contracted only when both edgeR and NoisET called the clonotype significant, with the noise models trained on biological replicates. edgeR calls used a false discovery rate-adjusted p below 0.01 and a log2 fold-change threshold of 1. PCA with hierarchical clustering of max-normalized trajectories of the 1000 most abundant clonotypes was used as exploratory dynamics analysis. The CD4 or CD8 phenotype of responding clones was assigned using the separately sequenced CD4+ and CD8+ repertoires. TCRdb applied fastp at Q25 and MiXCR to the public reads, then kept only in-frame beta chains. Each entry merges the rows of one CDR3 protein and shows their most common DNA and genes. These V and J calls rely on TCRdb rather than the paper's analysis. The sample includes around 140,000 distinct CDR3 sequences, with under 30% observed a single time. The ten largest clones capture 24% of the sample.

The sample holds a few counts of this clonotype. There is no known antigen for this receptor. The sample holds no much larger clone one base away, and base qualities are not on file. Rearrangement joined TRBV4-1 to TRBJ2-3; 14 central bases correspond to TRBD2. The clonotype comes from an adult woman who had mild COVID-19 (a few samples of this study predate the infection). The sample titles of this study are shuffled in the database, so cell type and time point are left out; the donor was told from shared clones. The specimen was PBMCs or a T cell subset sorted from them (not recorded which). This receptor has the CDR3 CASSRTGLAGGTDTQYF. Here is the DNA: TGCGCCAGCAGCCGAACGGGACTAGCGGGGGGCACAGATACGCAGTATTTT.